Below, 26 T cell receptor beta chains from the same sample are listed, as sequenced in a study of identifying expanded T cells in peripheral blood. Some clones are missing from TCRdb's copy, which holds only in-frame ones; the method was immunoSEQ multiplex PCR. This sample yields approximately 100,000 clones, of which roughly 86% are seen a single time; roughly 3.8% belongs to the top ten. Sequencing was done on a sample of blood. The receptors were gathered from a person aged 18-70 years in good health.

This chain links TRBV6-6 with TRBJ1-2; 9 bases map to TRBD1. There are 14 residues in the CDR3. The V and J ends lost 5 bases and 3 bases, in that order; junction bases with no gene match: 4. Germline CDR1 and CDR2: MNHNY and SVGAGI (reference sequence). CDR3 sequence: CASSPDRGYYGYTF. The CDR3 nucleotides read TGTGCCAGCAGTCCGGACAGGGGATACTATGGCTACACCTTC.

The chain employs TRBV9 and TRBJ2-6; D gene ambiguous. V dropped 0 bases and J dropped 1 base, with 2 bases sitting between them. Per the germline V gene, CDR1 is SGDLS and CDR2 is YYNGEE. The CDR3 contains 14 residues. CDR3 DNA: TGTGCCAGCAGCGTAGTGTCTGGGGCCAACGTCCTGACTTTC. Its protein is CASSVVSGANVLTF.

This rearrangement joins TRBV28 to TRBJ2-1; 12 bases align to TRBD1. The CDR3 is made up of 19 amino acids. J was trimmed by 0 bases and V by 5 bases; bases with no gene match: 11. The germline V gene encodes CDR1 MDHEN and CDR2 SYDVKM. The CDR3, as DNA: TGTGCCAGCAGTCCGGGACAGGGGGCTCCCGGGGTCTCCTACAATGAGCAGTTCTTC. Encoded protein: CASSPGQGAPGVSYNEQFF.

This clone was seen a few times. The gene calls are TRBV5-1 and TRBJ2-5, with 8 bases matching TRBD2. The CDR3 runs to 16 residues. Germline V gene data show CDR1 as SGHRS and CDR2 as YFSETQ. V lost 2 bases to trimming and J lost 2 bases; unmatched junction nucleotides: 8. The CDR3 loop reads CASSFGGRGRQETQYF. The CDR3 DNA sequence: TGCGCCAGCAGCTTTGGGGGGCGCGGGAGGCAAGAGACCCAGTACTTC.

This clone has just a few counts. The genes are TRBV2 and TRBJ1-6; D is undetermined. V dropped 4 bases and J dropped 6 bases, with 4 bases sitting between them. The CDR3 spans 12 residues. Germline CDR1 and CDR2: SNHLY and FYNNEI. The chain's CDR3 is CASSVLNSPLHF. The CDR3 DNA sequence: TGTGCCAGCAGTGTCCTTAATTCACCCCTCCACTTT.

This rearrangement joins TRBV2 to TRBJ2-3; D is possibly TRBD1 (5 bases). Germline V gives CDR1 SNHLY, CDR2 FYNNEI. Trimming left V 6 bases short and J 4 bases short, with 5 bases between. The CDR3 loop spans 11 amino acids. This CDR3 is CASRTADTQYF. CDR3 coding DNA: TGTGCCAGCAGGACAGCAGATACGCAGTATTTT.

This clone has just one count. Other DNA sequences in this specimen translate into the identical CDR3. The rearrangement joins TRBV30 to TRBJ2-3, with 7 bases lining up with TRBD1. J lost 3 bases, V lost 3 bases, and 3 bases had no gene match. The CDR3 is 13 residues long. Looked up from germline, CDR1 is GTSNPN and CDR2 is SVGIG (reference sequence). CDR3 residues: CAWRGDSTDTQYF. The CDR3 DNA sequence: TGTGCCTGGAGAGGGGACAGTACAGATACGCAGTATTTT.

The rearrangement joins TRBV2 to TRBJ1-6; TRBD1 aligns across 8 bases. The germline CDR1 and CDR2 sequences are SNHLY and FYNNEI. V was pared by 6 bases and J by 11 bases, with 12 bases of the junction left unmatched. The CDR3 sequence is 15 residues long. The CDR3 sequence: CASSPPGTGLTPLHF. The DNA for the CDR3 is TGTGCCAGCAGCCCCCCGGGGACAGGCTTAACACCCCTCCACTTT.

The chain employs TRBV6-4 and TRBJ2-1; no firm D call. There are 15 residues in the CDR3. Deletions cut 0 bases from V and 1 base from J, with 7 bases between. From germline, CDR1 is MRHNA and CDR2 SNTAGT. CDR3 nucleotide sequence: TGTGCCAGCAGTGACTCGTATGGGTCCTACAATGAGCAGTTCTTC. The encoded protein is CASSDSYGSYNEQFF.

The chain employs TRBV18 and TRBJ2-3; TRBD1 or TRBD2 may be the D gene (5 bases each). V gave up 3 bases and J gave up 6 bases, with 13 bases separating them. The CDR3 covers 14 residues. The V gene's germline CDR1 is KGHSH and CDR2 LQKENI. CDR3 residues: CASSPWDGADTQYF. CDR3 sequence (DNA): TGTGCCAGCTCACCTTGGGACGGAGCTGATACGCAGTATTTT.

The rearrangement joins TRBV9 to TRBJ2-7; a weak D match, TRBD2 (5 bases). This CDR3 spans 14 amino acids. Trimming pared 4 bases from V and 0 bases from J, leaving 11 bases between. The germline gives CDR1 SGDLS, CDR2 YYNGEE. The CDR3 loop is CASSPFGSSYEQYF. For the CDR3, the DNA is TGTGCCAGCAGCCCCTTTGGGAGCTCCTACGAGCAGTACTTC.

The chain has TRBV11-3 and TRBJ2-1; 12 nucleotides align to TRBD2. This CDR3 has 16 residues. CDR1 is SGHNT and CDR2 is YENEEA in the germline V gene. V shed 5 bases and J 6 bases; nucleotides not matched to a gene: 8. The CDR3 is CASSPRLAGEGNEQFF. The CDR3 DNA reads as TGTGCCAGCAGCCCGAGACTAGCGGGAGAGGGCAATGAGCAGTTCTTC.

This chain connects TRBV15 to TRBJ2-7; D is unresolved. The V gene's germline CDR1 is LNHNV and CDR2 YYDKDF (reference sequence). This CDR3 has 14 amino acids. V lost 0 bases, J lost 0 bases, and 6 bases lay in between. The CDR3 sequence: CATSRDPGSYEQYF. The CDR3 DNA is TGTGCCACCAGCAGAGACCCCGGCTCCTACGAGCAGTACTTC.

This clone was seen just once. The same CDR3 can be traced to other DNA sequences in this sample. V is TRBV10-1 and J is TRBJ2-2; D unclear. CDR1 is WNHNN, CDR2 SYGVQD, per germline (reference sequence). The CDR3 totals 13 residues. The ends were cut back, 5 bases at V and 1 base at J, with 5 bases in the middle. The CDR3 sequence is CASSRGNTGELFF. In DNA form, the CDR3 reads TGCGCCAGCAGTCGAGGGAACACCGGGGAGCTGTTTTTT.

The chain recombines TRBV5-1 with TRBJ1-3, with a weak D call TRBD1 (5 bases). The CDR3 sequence is 15 residues long. Trimming cost V 7 bases and J 0 bases, with 14 bases left between them. The germline CDR1 and CDR2 sequences are SGHRS and YFSETQ. CDR3 bases: TGCGCCAGCGGCGCCTCGGGGCCCTCTGGAAACACCATATATTTT. This codes for CASGASGPSGNTIYF.

The chain couples TRBV5-1 to TRBJ2-2; perhaps TRBD2 as D (6 bases). The CDR3 is made up of 15 amino acids. V was cut by 9 bases and J by 2 bases, with 17 bases left in between. Germline-derived CDR1 and CDR2 are SGHRS and YFSETQ. The CDR3 region is CATSRLAGNTGELFF. CDR3 sequence (DNA): TGCGCCACCTCTAGGCTGGCGGGAAACACCGGGGAGCTGTTTTTT.

The table lists this clone with a count of one. The gene calls are TRBV27 and TRBJ2-5, with D possibly being TRBD1 or TRBD2 (6 bases each). The CDR3 runs 13 residues. Per germline, CDR1 MNHEY and CDR2 SMNVEV (reference sequence). The V and J ends lost 3 bases and 5 bases respectively, with 10 bases between them. CDR3 loop: CASSFQGRETQYF. CDR3 coding DNA: TGTGCCAGCAGTTTTCAGGGGAGGGAGACCCAGTACTTC.

The chain recombines TRBV25-1 with TRBJ2-5; 8 bases align to TRBD1. Trimming took 5 bases from V and 2 from J; bases not matched to a gene: 10. CDR3 length equals 16 residues. Germline V gene data show CDR1 as MGHDK and CDR2 as SYGVNS. The CDR3 DNA sequence: TGTGCCAGCAGTCTTGACCTGACAGGGGTACAAGAGACCCAGTACTTC. This translates into CASSLDLTGVQETQYF.

The chain links TRBV6-1 to TRBJ1-5; perhaps TRBD1 as D (6 bases). Germline V gene lookup returns CDR1 MNHNS and CDR2 SASEGT. The V end lost 6 bases, the J end lost 6 bases, and 15 bases lay between the germline ends. This CDR3 region has 14 residues. CDR3 in DNA: TGTGCCAGCAGGGAGACAGGAGAGAGTCAGCCCCAGCATTTT. It is translated as CASRETGESQPQHF.

The chain uses TRBV7-3 and TRBJ1-2; 7 bases line up with TRBD1. The CDR3 loop spans 15 amino acids. Germline V lookup: CDR1 SGHTA, CDR2 FQGTGA. The ends lost 1 base at V and 6 bases at J; junction bases unmatched: 8. CDR3 loop: CASSLRSTGVDGYTF. CDR3 DNA sequence: TGTGCCAGCAGCTTAAGGAGCACAGGGGTTGATGGCTACACCTTC. Based on the CDR3 plus reference TRBV7-3 and TRBJ1-2, the full variable domain is GAGVSQTPSNKVTEKGKYVELRCDPISGHTALYWYRQSLGQGPEFLIYFQGTGAADDSGLPNDRFFAVRPEGSVSTLKIQRTERGDSAVYLCASSLRSTGVDGYTFGSGTRLTVV.

The V call is TRBV6-6, the J call TRBJ1-6; D gene uncertain. The CDR3 totals 13 residues. Trimming took off 11 bases at V and 5 bases at J, with 13 bases between the two ends. CDR1 MNHNY and CDR2 SVGAGI come from the germline V gene (reference sequence). CDR3 protein: CASHGVNNSPLHF. The CDR3 bases are TGTGCCTCACACGGGGTCAATAATTCACCCCTCCACTTT.

This clone is a singleton in its sample. The V gene is TRBV15, the J gene TRBJ1-5, with D perhaps matching TRBD1 (5 bases). CDR3 length equals 15 residues. V gave up 3 bases and J gave up 6 bases, with 15 bases separating them. Germline V gene lookup returns CDR1 LNHNV and CDR2 YYDKDF (reference sequence). The DNA for the CDR3 is TGTGCCACCAGCAGGGAAGGACAAATCAGTCAGCCCCAGCATTTT. Its translation: CATSREGQISQPQHF. The entire variable domain, with the rest obtained from reference TRBV15 and TRBJ1-5, is as follows: DAMVIQNPRYQVTQFGKPVTLSCSQTLNHNVMYWYQQKSSQAPKLLFHYYDKDFNNEADTPDNFQSRRPNTSFCFLDIRSPGLGDTAMYLCATSREGQISQPQHFGDGTRLSIL.

The chain employs TRBV28 and TRBJ1-2; D is ambiguous. CDR3 length: 16 amino acids. The germline CDR1 and CDR2 sequences are MDHEN and SYDVKM. The V end lost 7 bases, the J end lost 2 bases, and 20 bases lay between the germline ends. The CDR3 DNA reads TGTGCCAGCACCCCGGGTCAGCCGGAATTAAACTATGGCTACACCTTC. Translated, it gives CASTPGQPELNYGYTF.

This chain links TRBV19 with TRBJ1-6; D uncertain. The CDR3 is 14 amino acids. Trimming removed 7 bases from V and 6 bases from J, with 13 bases in between. The germline V gene encodes CDR1 LNHDA and CDR2 SQIVND (reference sequence). CDR3 residues: CASNTGNLNSPLHF. CDR3 nucleotide sequence: TGTGCCAGTAACACCGGGAACCTTAATTCACCCCTCCACTTT.

The CDR3, as DNA: TGTGCCAGCAGCTTCGGGAGTGGGGCCAACGTCCTGACTTTC. Encoded protein: CASSFGSGANVLTF. This chain joins TRBV11-2 and TRBJ2-6, with D tentatively TRBD2 (6 bases). Germline CDR1 is SGHAT and CDR2 is FQNNGV. Trimming removed 3 bases at V and 3 bases at J, with 6 bases between. CDR3 length equals 14 residues.

J is TRBJ1-1 and V is TRBV5-1; 7 bases align to TRBD1. The CDR3 runs 13 residues. Germline lookup yields CDR1 SGHRS and CDR2 YFSETQ. V was pared by 3 bases and J by 5 bases, with 4 bases of the junction left unmatched. The CDR3 protein is CASSSGQMTEAFF. For the CDR3, the DNA is TGCGCCAGCAGCTCGGGACAGATGACTGAAGCTTTCTTT.